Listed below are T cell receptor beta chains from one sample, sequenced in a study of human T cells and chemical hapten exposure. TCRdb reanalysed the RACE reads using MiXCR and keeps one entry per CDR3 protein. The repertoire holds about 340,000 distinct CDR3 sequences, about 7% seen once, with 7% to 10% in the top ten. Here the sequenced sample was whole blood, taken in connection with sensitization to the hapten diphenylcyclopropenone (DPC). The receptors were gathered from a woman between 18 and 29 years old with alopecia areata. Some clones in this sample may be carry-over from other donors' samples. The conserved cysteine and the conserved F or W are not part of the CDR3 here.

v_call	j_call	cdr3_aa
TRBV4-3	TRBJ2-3	ASSQDSWRGGDTQY
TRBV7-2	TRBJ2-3	ASSLASGPPTDTQY
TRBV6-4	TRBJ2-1	ASSTSGTDQGNEQF
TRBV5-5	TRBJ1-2	ASSLDRDGYT
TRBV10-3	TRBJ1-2	AISGQGNNYGYT
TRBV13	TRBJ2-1	ASSVGQSEYNEQF
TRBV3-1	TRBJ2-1	ASSQDPLQAGHPYNEQF
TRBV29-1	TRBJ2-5	SVRLAGRQETQY
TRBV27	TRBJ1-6	ASHTLGHHNSPLH
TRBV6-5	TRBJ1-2	ASSSPLGRNYGYT
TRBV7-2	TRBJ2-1	ASSLDSGTLKEQF
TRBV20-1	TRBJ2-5	SLGAGETQY
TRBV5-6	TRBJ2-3	ASRTGTVTDTQY
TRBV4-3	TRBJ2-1	ASSQTSGLPGNEQF
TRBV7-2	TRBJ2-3	ASSLVGGGGLSDTQY
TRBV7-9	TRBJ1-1	ASSLGVKNTEAF
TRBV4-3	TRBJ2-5	ARELGGPTQY
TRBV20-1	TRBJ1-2	SARGTGGYGYT
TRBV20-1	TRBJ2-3	SASPSSGSTDTQY
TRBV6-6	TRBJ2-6	ASSPGQGSNVLT
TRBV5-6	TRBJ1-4	ASSLRQNNEKLF
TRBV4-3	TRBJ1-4	ASSEFQRDISEKLF
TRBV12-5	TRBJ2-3	ASGSQVSSTDTQY
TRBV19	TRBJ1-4	ASSTTGRNEKLF
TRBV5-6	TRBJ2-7	ASSFRDRDQY
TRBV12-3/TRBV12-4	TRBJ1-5	ASSPGFLNQPQH
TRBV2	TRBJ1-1	ASKGREHINTEAF
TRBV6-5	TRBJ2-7	ASAQAYEQY
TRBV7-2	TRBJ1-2	ASSSRQGGGGYT
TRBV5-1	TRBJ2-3	ASSLMSLTDTQY
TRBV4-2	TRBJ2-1	ASSQELAGYNEQF
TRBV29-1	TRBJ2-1	SVESLTSGGLNEQF
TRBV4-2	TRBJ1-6	ASSPEGRQGNSPLH
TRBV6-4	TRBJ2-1	ASSDLRGAPSSYNEQF
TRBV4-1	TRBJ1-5	ASSRFPWGNQPQH
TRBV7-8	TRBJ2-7	ASSPEEAGTTYEQY
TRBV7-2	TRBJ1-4	ASSLGGLGEKLF
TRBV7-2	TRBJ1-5	ASSSRTDSNQPQH
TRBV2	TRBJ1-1	ASLPDRMNTEAF
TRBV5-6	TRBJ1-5	ASSLSSGQLYSNQPQH
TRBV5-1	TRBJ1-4	ASSIRTGNNEKLF
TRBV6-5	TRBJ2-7	ASSRTDSSYEQY
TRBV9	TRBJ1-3	ASSVVLRSGNTIY
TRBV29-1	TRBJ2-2	SVIENTGELF
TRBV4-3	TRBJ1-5	ASSQENRGYQPQH
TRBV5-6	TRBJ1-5	ASCNWGGNQPQH
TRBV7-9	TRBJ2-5	ASSLDFETQY
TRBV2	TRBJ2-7	ASSAWARAENYEQY
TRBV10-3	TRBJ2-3	AISDSTDTQY
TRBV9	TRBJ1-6	ASSRGMDSPLH
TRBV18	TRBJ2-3	ASSPRPGPDTQY
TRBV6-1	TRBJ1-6	ASSGNNSPLH
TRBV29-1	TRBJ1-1	SVSGRKSEAF
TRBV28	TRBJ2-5	ASSRIDRNQETQY